A single sample is the source of the 8 T cell receptor beta chains below, sequenced in a study of cytomegalovirus exposure and HLA in healthy donors. Primers: 60 Vbeta forward and 13 Jbeta reverse. The method was immunoSEQ multiplex PCR; TCRdb's version includes in-frame clones alone and lacks a portion of them. This table has about 90,000 clones, more than 60% appearing once. Sequenced: PBMCs. The receptors stem from a boy aged 5-17 years in good health and CMV-seronegative.

The count of this clone is one. This sequence joins TRBV6-1 and TRBJ2-7, with D uncertain. CDR3 size: 14 residues. V was cut by 1 base and J by 3 bases, with 10 bases left in between. CDR1 is MNHNS, CDR2 SASEGT, per germline. In DNA, the CDR3 is TGTGCCAGCAGTGAAGTAGGAGTTATCTACGAGCAGTACTTC. The encoded protein is CASSEVGVIYEQYF.

V is TRBV5-1 and J is TRBJ1-1; TRBD1 aligns across 8 bases. With 7 bases clipped from V and 5 bases from J, the junction kept 10 bases outside the gene matches. From germline, CDR1 is SGHRS and CDR2 YFSETQ. The CDR3 spans 14 residues. The CDR3 coding sequence is TGCGCCAGCGCCTTAGGACAGGGAGAGACTGAAGCTTTCTTT. It yields the protein CASALGQGETEAFF. Based on the CDR3 plus reference TRBV5-1 and TRBJ1-1, the full variable domain is KAGVTQTPRYLIKTRGQQVTLSCSPISGHRSVSWYQQTPGQGLQFLFEYFSETQRNKGNFPGRFSGRQFSNSRSEMNVSTLELGDSALYLCASALGQGETEAFFGQGTRLTVV.

This chain joins TRBV19 and TRBJ2-7, with D possibly matching TRBD1 (6 bases). V was cut by 4 bases and J by 6 bases, with 13 bases left in between. This CDR3 region has 13 residues. CDR1 is LNHDA, CDR2 SQIVND, per germline (reference sequence). CDR3 nucleotide sequence: TGTGCCAGTAGTACAGGGGTAACACGCGAGCAGTACTTC. Its protein product is CASSTGVTREQYF. The whole variable domain, remainder taken from reference TRBV19 and TRBJ2-7, is DGGITQSPKYLFRKEGQNVTLSCEQNLNHDAMYWYRQDPGQGLRLIYYSQIVNDFQKGDIAEGYSVSREKKESFPLTVTSAQKNPTAFYLCASSTGVTREQYFGPGTRLTVT.

This clone turned up a few times. The chain couples TRBV4-2 to TRBJ2-3; 9 bases match TRBD2. The trim removed 0 bases at V and 2 bases at J, leaving 9 bases unmatched. Germline V CDR1 and CDR2: LGHNA, YNFKEQ. The CDR3 is 18 amino acids. This CDR3 is CASSQDWAAGGPTDTQYF. In DNA form, the CDR3 reads TGTGCCAGCAGCCAAGATTGGGCAGCGGGAGGACCCACAGATACGCAGTATTTT.

The chain employs TRBV18 and TRBJ2-7, with a weak D call TRBD2 (5 bases). The CDR3 is 14 residues long. Trimming shortened V by 3 bases and J by 1 base, and 10 bases separated the two germline ends. Germline V CDR1 and CDR2: KGHSH, LQKENI. CDR3 in DNA: TGTGCCAGCTCACCGACTCGGGATTCCTACGAGCAGTACTTC. It yields the protein CASSPTRDSYEQYF.

The V and J genes are TRBV25-1 and TRBJ2-1, with D possibly matching TRBD2 (6 bases). CDR3 length equals 15 residues. CDR1 and CDR2 from the germline V gene are MGHDK and SYGVNS. V was shortened by 2 bases and J by 5 bases, with 13 bases between the two germline ends. CDR3 bases: TGTGCCAGCAGTGAACCGGGGGTCCCAAACAATGAGCAGTTCTTC. Its protein product is CASSEPGVPNNEQFF. The full variable domain, with the rest looked up from reference TRBV25-1 and TRBJ2-1, is EADIYQTPRYLVIGTGKKITLECSQTMGHDKMYWYQQDPGMELHLIHYSYGVNSTEKGDLSSESTVSRIRTEHFPLTLESARPSHTSQYLCASSEPGVPNNEQFFGPGTRLTVL.

The chain links TRBV27 to TRBJ2-7; D perhaps matches TRBD2 (6 bases). Germline values: CDR1 MNHEY, CDR2 SMNVEV (reference sequence). This CDR3 comprises 13 residues. The ends were cut back, 4 bases at V and 5 bases at J, with 12 bases in the middle. CDR3 residues: CASSWGEGNEQYF. The DNA of the CDR3 is TGTGCCAGCAGTTGGGGGGAAGGGAACGAGCAGTACTTC.

The count of this clone is one. The chain has TRBV25-1 and TRBJ1-3; the D is unclear. With 6 bases removed from V and 0 bases from J, the gap between germline ends came to 12 bases. This CDR3 contains 15 residues. Germline CDR1 reads MGHDK; CDR2 reads SYGVNS. The CDR3 sequence is CASRQPEGSGNTIYF. CDR3 nucleotides: TGTGCCAGCAGACAACCCGAGGGCTCTGGAAACACCATATATTTT.